This T cell receptor (beta chain) was sequenced in a study of blood T cell repertoires in COVID-19. Study overall: Samples representing acute and convalescent COVID-19 were sourced from the United States, Italy and Spain. Sources were T cells, B-cell-depleted T cells, or PBMCs; the material itself was cDNA or gDNA.

The ends were cut back, 4 bases at V and 3 bases at J, with 13 bases in the middle. In germline, CDR1 is SGHKS, CDR2 YYEKEE (reference sequence). There are 15 residues in the CDR3. Original data processing: Estimation of nucleated cell counts was performed using reference gene primer amplification. Method: immunoSEQ multiplex PCR; TCRdb's copy keeps in-frame clones and lacks some. The V and J calls and clone size were taken over from that table, and D and trimming were inferred from the DNA. This sample carries hundreds of thousands of clones, about 89% of them seen once, and the ten largest clones take around 6.5%.

The receptor comes from a man aged 60 to 75 who had recovered from COVID-19. The V and J genes are TRBV5-5 and TRBJ2-2, with D unresolved. Sample: peripheral blood. The CDR3: CASSLRDTHTGELFF. CDR3 nucleotide sequence: TGTGCCAGCAGCCTCCGAGACACCCACACCGGGGAGCTGTTTTTT.